This entry lists 29 T cell receptor beta chains sequenced from one sample in a study of T cells in Graves' hyperthyroidism and ophthalmopathy. Amplified TCR beta CDR3 regions derived from RNA transcripts. An initial round of RT-PCR targeting the TCR CDR3 relied on the HTBI primer set. TCRdb reanalysed the multiplex PCR reads using MiXCR and keeps one entry per CDR3 protein. This repertoire shows hundreds of thousands of distinct CDR3 sequences, about two fifths found once; its top ten account for around 9.3%. Input material: blood. These receptors originate from a man aged 18 to 35 with Graves' hyperthyroidism.

The table lists this clonotype with many counts. The germline gene is not matched at one end of the junction; a read error may be the cause. This sequence joins TRBV5-1 and TRBJ2-7; 7 bases agree with TRBD1. The germline gives CDR1 SGHRS, CDR2 YFSETQ. The CDR3 loop spans 14 amino acids. CDR3 DNA: TGTGCCAGCAGCCCCCCGGGACAGAACTACGAGCAGTACTTC. It encodes CASSPPGQNYEQYF. The full variable domain, in which reference TRBV5-1 and TRBJ2-7 provide the parts outside the CDR3, is KAGVTQTPRYLIKTRGQQVTLSCSPISGHRSVSWYQQTPGQGLQFLFEYFSETQRNKGNFPGRFSGRQFSNSRSEMNVSTLELGDSALYLCASSPPGQNYEQYFGPGTRLTVT.

The chain is built from TRBV6-5 and TRBJ1-6; D may be TRBD1 (5 bases). V lost 0 bases to trimming and J lost 5 bases, with 11 bases between them. This CDR3 is 16 amino acids long. The germline gives CDR1 MNHEY, CDR2 SVGAGI. CDR3 DNA sequence: TGTGCCAGCAGTTACTCGAAGGGGATGCATAATTCACCCCTCCACTTT. Translation: CASSYSKGMHNSPLHF.

V is TRBV7-2 and J is TRBJ2-7; D unclear. The germline gives CDR1 SGHTA, CDR2 FQGNSA. The CDR3 extends over 11 amino acids. The germline V and J ends were trimmed by 5 bases and 9 bases, with 11 bases remaining between them. CDR3 nucleotides: TGTGCCAGCAGCGGTTACGAAGGGCAGTACTTC. Its translation: CASSGYEGQYF.

The J gene is TRBJ1-1, the V gene TRBV25-1; D is uncertain. This CDR3 has 13 residues. From germline, CDR1 is MGHDK and CDR2 SYGVNS. CDR3 nucleotide sequence: TGTGCTAGAGACTTGACAAGGAACACTGAAGCTTTCTTT. This encodes CARDLTRNTEAFF.

This clonotype came up a few times. The chain joins TRBV9 to TRBJ1-1; 8 nucleotides match TRBD1. Germline V gene lookup returns CDR1 SGDLS and CDR2 YYNGEE. V dropped 1 base and J dropped 4; count of bases not matched to a gene: 6. The CDR3 has 15 residues. The CDR3: CASSVRTGLGTEAFF. As DNA, the CDR3 is TGTGCCAGCAGCGTACGGACAGGGCTGGGCACTGAAGCTTTCTTT.

Many counts were recorded for this clonotype. This chain connects TRBV29-1 to TRBJ2-5; weak D call: TRBD2 (6 bases). Germline loops: CDR1 SQVTM, CDR2 ANQGSEA. The CDR3 is 13 residues long. The V gene lost 7 bases and the J gene lost 5 bases, with 17 bases spanning the gap. The CDR3 protein is CSATGSWLETQYF. The CDR3 DNA reads TGCAGCGCAACCGGGAGTTGGCTGGAGACCCAGTACTTC.

CDR3 bases: TGTGCCAGCAGCCTAGGACAGGGGGCCACAGATACGCAGTATTTT. Translated, it gives CASSLGQGATDTQYF. The chain employs TRBV9 and TRBJ2-3; TRBD1 matches 11 bases. The CDR3 has 15 residues. J was trimmed by 2 bases and V by 4 bases; bases with no gene match: 3. Germline assignment: CDR1 SGDLS and CDR2 YYNGEE.

This clonotype came up a few times. V gene TRBV6-5 combines with J gene TRBJ1-2; perhaps TRBD1 as D (5 bases). This CDR3 is 15 amino acids long. V gave up 2 bases and J gave up 7 bases, with 17 bases separating them. The germline V gene has CDR1 MNHEY and CDR2 SVGAGI. The CDR3 region is CASSYNGAGLGGYTF. CDR3 sequence (DNA): TGTGCCAGCAGTTACAACGGAGCAGGGTTGGGTGGCTACACCTTC.

The chain has TRBV10-3 and TRBJ1-5; tentatively, D is TRBD1 (5 bases). The CDR3 sequence is 13 residues long. Germline lookup yields CDR1 ENHRY and CDR2 SYGVKD. V was cut by 10 bases and J by 1 base, with 11 bases left in between. The CDR3 protein is CATGTPSNQPQHF. The CDR3 DNA is TGTGCCACCGGGACTCCAAGCAATCAGCCCCAGCATTTT.

The chain carries TRBV12-3 or TRBV12-4 and TRBJ1-6; D is unclear. The V end lost 0 bases, the J end lost 6 bases, and 3 bases lay between the germline ends. The CDR3 covers 13 residues. The DNA of the CDR3 is TGTGCCAGCAGTTTAGCCAGTAATTCACCCCTCCACTTT. The encoded protein is CASSLASNSPLHF.

This clonotype was observed at least ten times. The chain has TRBV24-1 and TRBJ2-5, with D possibly being TRBD2 (6 bases). V lost 5 bases and J lost 5, with 8 bases in between. CDR3 length: 12 residues. Germline V gene lookup returns CDR1 KGHDR and CDR2 SFDVKD. This CDR3 is CATSGREETQYF. CDR3 DNA sequence: TGTGCCACCAGTGGGAGGGAGGAGACCCAGTACTTC.

The rearrangement joins TRBV7-8 to TRBJ2-2; 7 nucleotides match TRBD1. The CDR3 totals 16 residues. V gave up 4 bases and J gave up 0 bases; unmatched junction bases: 5. CDR1 and CDR2 (germline): SGHVS, FQNEAQ. The CDR3 DNA reads TGTGCCAGCAGCTCCTACCAGGGGGCGAACACCGGGGAGCTGTTTTTT. It yields the protein CASSSYQGANTGELFF.

This clonotype was recorded at least ten times. The rearrangement uses TRBV10-3 and TRBJ2-7, with TRBD2 as a possible D gene (6 bases). CDR1 and CDR2 (germline): ENHRY, SYGVKD. V gave up 6 bases and J gave up 7 bases, with 19 bases separating them. This CDR3 has 14 residues. CDR3 nucleotide sequence: TGTGCCATCAGCCCGGGACTGCCGTTGAAGGAGCAGTACTTC. Protein sequence: CAISPGLPLKEQYF.

As regards this clonotype: The junction departs from germline at one end; a sequencing error may be responsible. The genes are TRBV7-3 and TRBJ1-1; D remains unclear. In germline, CDR1 is SGHTA, CDR2 FQGTGA. This CDR3 is 13 amino acids long. The CDR3 nucleotides are TGCGCCAGCAGCCAACCAGCGAACACTGAAGCTTTCTTT. This gives the protein CASSQPANTEAFF.

As to this clonotype: A much more abundant neighbour one base away suggests this may be a read error. The chain joins TRBV25-1 to TRBJ2-7, with D tentatively TRBD2 (6 bases). Germline V lookup: CDR1 MGHDK, CDR2 SYGVNS. The CDR3 is 12 residues long. V was shortened by 4 bases and J by 6 bases, with 10 bases between the two germline ends. CDR3 DNA sequence: TGTGCCAGCAGTGTCGGAGGGGTCGAGCAGTACTTC. It specifies CASSVGGVEQYF.

About this clonotype itself: The CDR3 does not end in the conserved phenylalanine or tryptophan, so this is likely a read error. The chain joins TRBV10-3 to TRBJ1-1; the D is unclear. CDR3 length: 15 residues. In germline, CDR1 is ENHRY, CDR2 SYGVKD. The CDR3 region is CASSLSRNLNTEAFS. CDR3 nucleotides: TGTGCCAGCAGTTTGAGCCGGAACTTGAACACTGAAGCTTTCTCT.

This clonotype has a handful of counts. The chain employs TRBV7-9 and TRBJ2-5; 8 bases match TRBD2. The ends lost 3 bases at V and 1 base at J; junction bases unmatched: 10. This CDR3 has 17 amino acids. Germline V CDR1 and CDR2: SEHNR, FQNEAQ (reference sequence). The CDR3 loop is CASSLEGLAGLQETQYF. DNA of the CDR3: TGTGCCAGCAGCTTGGAGGGGCTAGCGGGCCTCCAAGAGACCCAGTACTTC.

This clonotype was seen ten or more times. The genes are TRBV7-9 and TRBJ1-1; unclear D gene. The CDR3 is 13 residues long. The germline CDR1 and CDR2 sequences are SEHNR and FQNEAQ (reference sequence). V lost 5 bases and J lost 8, with 15 bases in between. CDR3: CASSPLLEHEAFF. CDR3 nucleotide sequence: TGTGCCAGCAGCCCGCTTTTGGAGCACGAAGCTTTCTTT.

This clonotype was counted at least ten times. The CDR3 protein is CATESPLNTGELFF. DNA for the CDR3: TGTGCCACGGAGTCCCCCCTGAACACCGGGGAGCTGTTTTTT. This sequence joins TRBV24-1 and TRBJ2-2, with D uncertain. The CDR3 has 14 residues. Germline CDR1 reads KGHDR; CDR2 reads SFDVKD. Trimming took 10 bases from V and 1 from J, leaving 12 bases between them.

V usage is TRBV5-1 and J usage is TRBJ2-7; D gene uncertain. The CDR3 contains 15 residues. Trimming took off 1 base at V and 2 bases at J, with 13 bases between the two ends. Germline V gives CDR1 SGHRS, CDR2 YFSETQ. The CDR3 is CASSLRAGATYEQYF. Here the CDR3 DNA reads TGCGCCAGCAGCTTGAGAGCAGGTGCAACCTACGAGCAGTACTTC.

The table lists this clonotype with a few counts. A read error may explain this, as a much larger clone is one base away. The chain is built from TRBV7-2 and TRBJ1-1; D gene ambiguous. V was clipped by 4 bases and J by 1 base, with 10 bases between them. The CDR3 runs to 14 residues. Per germline, CDR1 SGHTA and CDR2 FQGNSA. The CDR3, as DNA: TGTGCCAGCAGCTCAGTCAGCTCGAACACTGAAGCTTTCTTT. As protein: CASSSVSSNTEAFF.

There are many counts of this clonotype. V and J are TRBV2 and TRBJ1-1, with D possibly matching TRBD1 (6 bases). There are 13 residues in the CDR3. The germline gives CDR1 SNHLY, CDR2 FYNNEI. V lost 6 bases to trimming and J lost 2 bases, with 10 bases between them. CDR3 in amino acids: CASRRGANTEAFF. The CDR3, as DNA: TGTGCCAGCAGAAGGGGGGCCAACACTGAAGCTTTCTTT.

The chain links TRBV29-1 to TRBJ1-5, with 7 bases matching TRBD1. CDR3 length: 12 residues. The germline gives CDR1 SQVTM, CDR2 ANQGSEA. Trimming removed 6 bases from V and 11 bases from J; junction bases left unmatched: 10. The CDR3 DNA is TGCAGCGTCCCACAGGGGAGGGAGACCCAGCATTTT. This encodes CSVPQGRETQHF.

The rearrangement uses TRBV12-3 or TRBV12-4 and TRBJ2-7; no clear D gene. V lost 5 bases, J lost 2 bases, and 10 bases lay in between. The CDR3 spans 13 residues. DNA for the CDR3: TGTGCCAGCAGTCCTTACAGCACCTACGAGCAGTACTTC. This codes for CASSPYSTYEQYF.

On this clonotype: This could be a read error, since a much larger clone is one nucleotide away. The chain employs TRBV5-1 and TRBJ1-1; D is unclear. This CDR3 is 12 amino acids long. Between the trimmed V and J ends, which lost 5 bases and 4 bases, there was a span of 9 bases. Germline V lookup: CDR1 SGHRS, CDR2 YFSETQ. The CDR3 nucleotides read TGCGCCAGCAGACACGAGACCACTGAAGCTTTCTTT. It is translated as CASRHETTEAFF.

The chain is built from TRBV7-2 and TRBJ1-4; D remains ambiguous. Germline V gene data show CDR1 as SGHTA and CDR2 as FQGNSA. The CDR3 extends over 14 amino acids. V was clipped by 1 base and J by 3 bases, with 6 bases between them. CDR3 region: CASSLGESNEKLFF. The CDR3 nucleotides are TGTGCCAGCAGCTTAGGAGAGTCTAATGAAAAACTGTTTTTT.

This clonotype was detected only once. A single base separates this from a much larger clone, so it may be a read error. The chain links TRBV7-9 to TRBJ2-7; TRBD1 matches at 7 bases. V trimming: 4 bases; J trimming: 0 bases; junction bases outside the gene matches: 6. The germline V gene encodes CDR1 SEHNR and CDR2 FQNEAQ (reference sequence). This CDR3 spans 15 amino acids. DNA for the CDR3: TGTGCCAGCAGCTCCAGCAGGGGGAGCTCCTACGAGCAGTACTTC. It codes for CASSSSRGSSYEQYF. The full variable domain, with the rest looked up from reference TRBV7-9 and TRBJ2-7, is DTGVSQNPRHKITKRGQNVTFRCDPISEHNRLYWYRQTLGQGPEFLTYFQNEAQLEKSRLLSDRFSAERPKGSFSTLEIQRTEQGDSAMYLCASSSSRGSSYEQYFGPGTRLTVT.

This clonotype was seen more than once but under ten times. The chain uses TRBV20-1 and TRBJ2-2, with D possibly TRBD2 on 5 matching bases. The CDR3 has 15 amino acids. The germline V gene encodes CDR1 DFQATT and CDR2 SNEGSKA (reference sequence). V lost 1 base, J lost 5 bases, and 14 bases lay in between. This chain's CDR3 is CSARVDGIGTGELFF. The DNA of the CDR3 is TGCAGTGCTAGAGTCGACGGGATAGGGACCGGGGAGCTGTTTTTT.

Ten or more counts support this clonotype. This chain links TRBV19 with TRBJ1-6; 8 positions match TRBD1. The germline CDR1 and CDR2 sequences are LNHDA and SQIVND (reference sequence). Germline trimming cut 5 bases from V and 2 bases from J; bases unmatched to any gene: 5. This CDR3 has 16 amino acids. CDR3 sequence (DNA): TGTGCCAGTAGTTCTCGGGACAGGACCTATAATTCACCCCTCCACTTT. Translated, it gives CASSSRDRTYNSPLHF.